The present TCR beta chain was sequenced within a study of blood T cell repertoires in COVID-19. Study details: PBMCs, B-cell-depleted T cells, or T cells were the source of the cDNA or gDNA that made up the material.

Germline V gene lookup returns CDR1 MNHEY and CDR2 SMNVEV (reference sequence). The CDR3 runs 13 residues. V lost 5 bases, J lost 7 bases, and 5 bases stayed unmatched. The method was immunoSEQ multiplex PCR; TCRdb's version includes in-frame clones alone and lacks a portion of them. The table includes a few hundred thousand clones, 89% detected once. The V and J genes are TRBV27 and TRBJ1-2; 9 bases are shared with TRBD1. The source is a woman aged 40 to 50 who had recovered from COVID-19. Sequences were obtained from peripheral blood. CDR3 bases: TGTGCCAGCAGTATGGACAGGGGTTTTGGCTACACCTTC. Its translation is CASSMDRGFGYTF.